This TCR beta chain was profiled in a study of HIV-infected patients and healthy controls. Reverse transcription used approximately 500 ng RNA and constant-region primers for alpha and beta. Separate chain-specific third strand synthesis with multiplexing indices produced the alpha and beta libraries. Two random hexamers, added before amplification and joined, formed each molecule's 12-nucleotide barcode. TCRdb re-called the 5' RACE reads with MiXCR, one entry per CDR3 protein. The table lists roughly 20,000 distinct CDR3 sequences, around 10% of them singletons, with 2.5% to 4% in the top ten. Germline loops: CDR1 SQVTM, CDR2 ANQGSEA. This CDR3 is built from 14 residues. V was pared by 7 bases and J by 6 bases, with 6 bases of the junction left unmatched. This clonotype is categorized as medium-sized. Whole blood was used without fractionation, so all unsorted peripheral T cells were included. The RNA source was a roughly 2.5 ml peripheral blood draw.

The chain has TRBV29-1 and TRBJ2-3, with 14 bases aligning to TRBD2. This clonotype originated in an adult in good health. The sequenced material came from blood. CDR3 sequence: CSAGTSGSDDTQYF. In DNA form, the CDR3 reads TGCAGCGCCGGGACTAGCGGGAGCGATGATACGCAGTATTTT.